What follows is one TCR beta chain and its context. The data were taken from a study of blood T cell repertoires in COVID-19. V was cut by 4 bases and J by 4 bases, with 16 bases left in between. Germline V gene sequence: CDR1 LGHDT, CDR2 YNNKEL (reference sequence). This CDR3 comprises 15 residues. Sequenced by immunoSEQ multiplex PCR; TCRdb stores in-frame clones only, minus some. The sample contains roughly 230,000 clones, over 65% of which appear only once. Everyone who took part was roughly 18 to 89 years old, and they came from about two dozen US areas. Participants reported their clinical history, and cohort assignment relied on those reports.

The chain recombines TRBV3-1 (or the pseudogene TRBV3-2) with TRBJ2-5; D is possibly TRBD2 (5 bases). The TCR was taken from an older woman who had recovered from COVID-19. The sequenced material came from PBMCs or T cells enriched from blood (not recorded which). The CDR3 nucleotides are TGTGCCAGCAGCCTCCTCGGGATCAGTGGAGAGACCCAGTACTTC. It encodes CASSLLGISGETQYF.